A single sample is the source of the 30 T cell receptor beta chains below, sequenced in a study of cytomegalovirus exposure and HLA in healthy donors. The PCR used 60 Vbeta and 13 Jbeta primers. Produced via immunoSEQ multiplex PCR; TCRdb's table is partial and in-frame only. The table has more than 150,000 clones, less than 85% seen once; the top ten hold 1.5%. Sequencing input: PBMCs. All receptors come from a girl aged 10 to 17 in good health and CMV-seropositive.

This chain links TRBV5-1 with TRBJ1-4; 9 bases are a match to TRBD1. Germline V gene sequence: CDR1 SGHRS, CDR2 YFSETQ. J lost 2 bases, V lost 4 bases, and 9 bases had no gene match. The CDR3 sequence is 17 residues long. CDR3 region: CASSRSGTGPTNEKLFF. The CDR3 DNA sequence: TGCGCCAGCAGCCGCTCCGGGACAGGGCCTACTAATGAAAAACTGTTTTTT.

This chain uses TRBV7-9 with TRBJ1-3, with D perhaps matching TRBD1 (5 bases). CDR1 is SEHNR and CDR2 is FQNEAQ in the germline V gene (reference sequence). Trimming cost V 0 bases and J 7 bases, with 25 bases left between them. The CDR3 sequence is 19 residues long. The CDR3 DNA sequence: TGTGCCAGCAGCTTAGCATTAGCAAAGGATGGGGCCCTTGGTAACACCATATATTTT. It specifies CASSLALAKDGALGNTIYF.

This sequence joins TRBV4-2 and TRBJ1-4; 11 bases map to TRBD1. Germline CDR1 reads LGHNA; CDR2 reads YNFKEQ. J gave up 7 bases and V 1 base, and 2 bases lay outside the gene matches. The CDR3 spans 15 residues. For the CDR3, the DNA is TGTGCCAGCAGCCAAGGGGGGACAGGGGGTGAAAAACTGTTTTTT. This translates into CASSQGGTGGEKLFF.

The chain is built from TRBV6-4 and TRBJ1-1; D is unclear. Germline CDR1 reads MRHNA; CDR2 reads SNTAGT. The CDR3 runs to 13 residues. With 2 bases removed from V and 4 bases from J, the gap between germline ends came to 8 bases. The CDR3 DNA reads TGTGCCAGCAGTGACCCGACGGGCACTGAAGCTTTCTTT. Translation gives CASSDPTGTEAFF.

This chain connects TRBV4-3 to TRBJ1-5; D remains ambiguous. Germline loops: CDR1 LGHNA, CDR2 YSLEER. The CDR3 length is 15 residues. V lost 0 bases to trimming and J lost 4 bases, with 10 bases between them. The CDR3 nucleotides are TGCGCCAGCAGCCAAGATTTGGCAGGAAATCAGCCCCAGCATTTT. Residues: CASSQDLAGNQPQHF.

The chain combines TRBV11-2 with TRBJ2-4; tentative D call: TRBD1 (6 bases). The germline CDR1 and CDR2 sequences are SGHAT and FQNNGV. Trimming removed 5 bases at V and 0 bases at J, with 14 bases between. The length of the CDR3 is 16 residues. The CDR3 loop is CASSLQGTIAKNIQYF. The DNA of the CDR3 is TGTGCCAGCAGCCTGCAGGGGACAATAGCCAAAAACATTCAGTACTTC.

The rearrangement links TRBV7-2 to TRBJ2-3; a weak D match, TRBD1 (5 bases). Trimming left V 1 base short and J 2 bases short, with 16 bases between. The length of the CDR3 is 17 residues. Germline-derived CDR1 and CDR2 are SGHTA and FQGNSA. CDR3 sequence: CASSLEGRGTYTDTQYF. The DNA of the CDR3 is TGTGCCAGCAGCTTAGAGGGAAGGGGAACATACACAGATACGCAGTATTTT.

This clone appeared a single time. The chain employs TRBV6-1 and TRBJ1-5; 7 nucleotides line up with TRBD1. Losses at the gene ends were 3 bases for V and 4 bases for J; bases not matched to a gene: 9. The CDR3 spans 16 residues. Germline CDR1 and CDR2: MNHNS and SASEGT. The CDR3 is CASSELPGGTNQPQHF. The CDR3 region has the DNA TGTGCCAGCAGTGAGTTGCCAGGGGGAACAAATCAGCCCCAGCATTTT.

The chain is built from TRBV11-3 and TRBJ1-3; tentative D call: TRBD1 (6 bases). CDR3 length: 16 residues. The germline V and J ends were trimmed by 7 bases and 0 bases, with 16 bases remaining between them. Germline V gene lookup returns CDR1 SGHNT and CDR2 YENEEA. The CDR3 region has the DNA TGTGCCAGCATTTTTTTGGGACACAACTCTGGAAACACCATATATTTT. It codes for CASIFLGHNSGNTIYF.

The chain carries TRBV7-2 and TRBJ2-6; 7 bases align to TRBD1. Germline V gene sequence: CDR1 SGHTA, CDR2 FQGNSA. The CDR3 spans 15 residues. V trimming: 5 bases; J trimming: 7 bases; junction bases outside the gene matches: 8. Here the CDR3 reads CASSVDRDVANVLTF. The CDR3 bases are TGTGCCAGCAGCGTTGACAGGGACGTTGCCAACGTCCTGACTTTC. The full variable domain, its missing parts supplied by reference TRBV7-2 and TRBJ2-6, is GAGVSQSPSNKVTEKGKDVELRCDPISGHTALYWYRQSLGQGLEFLIYFQGNSAPDKSGLPSDRFSAERTGGSVSTLTIQRTQQEDSAVYLCASSVDRDVANVLTFGAGSRLTVL.

V and J are TRBV4-1 and TRBJ2-7; D may be TRBD1 (6 bases). V lost 3 bases, J lost 1 base, and 16 bases lay in between. Germline CDR1 and CDR2: MGHRA and YSYEKL. The CDR3 has 16 amino acids. DNA of the CDR3: TGCGCCAGCAGCCAGGACCCCTCCGACAGGTCCTACGAGCAGTACTTC. Amino acid sequence: CASSQDPSDRSYEQYF.

The chain recombines TRBV4-3 with TRBJ1-6; 7 nucleotides line up with TRBD1. J was trimmed by 9 bases and V by 0 bases; bases with no gene match: 8. The CDR3 loop spans 16 amino acids. CDR1 is LGHNA, CDR2 YSLEER, per germline. Here the CDR3 reads CASSQDKGRGISPLHF. The CDR3 DNA reads as TGCGCCAGCAGCCAAGATAAAGGCAGGGGGATTTCACCCCTCCACTTT.

This chain uses TRBV5-1 with TRBJ2-7; 9 nucleotides match TRBD1. Germline assignment: CDR1 SGHRS and CDR2 YFSETQ. Unmatched junction bases numbered 10, after V lost 6 bases and J lost 3 bases. The CDR3 contains 15 residues. In DNA, the CDR3 is TGCGCCAGCAACGACCCGGGACAGGGAATCTACGAGCAGTACTTC. It specifies CASNDPGQGIYEQYF. Together with reference TRBV5-1 and TRBJ2-7, the CDR3 gives the full variable domain: KAGVTQTPRYLIKTRGQQVTLSCSPISGHRSVSWYQQTPGQGLQFLFEYFSETQRNKGNFPGRFSGRQFSNSRSEMNVSTLELGDSALYLCASNDPGQGIYEQYFGPGTRLTVT.

The chain uses TRBV5-1 and TRBJ1-2; the D is unclear. CDR3 size: 13 residues. Germline loops: CDR1 SGHRS, CDR2 YFSETQ. Trimming removed 0 bases at V and 1 base at J, with 4 bases between. CDR3 sequence reads: CASSLGLNYGYTF. Here the CDR3 DNA reads TGCGCCAGCAGCTTGGGTCTTAACTATGGCTACACCTTC.

This clone was seen a single time. V is TRBV29-1 and J is TRBJ2-7; possibly TRBD1 for D (6 bases). The CDR3 has 11 amino acids. V lost 4 bases, J lost 3 bases, and 7 bases lay in between. Germline-derived CDR1 and CDR2 are SQVTM and ANQGSEA. This chain's CDR3 is CSVVGHYEQYF. CDR3 in DNA: TGCAGCGTTGTGGGACACTACGAGCAGTACTTC.

CDR3 sequence reads: CASSKATVGNTEAFF. The CDR3 coding sequence is TGTGCCAGCAGCAAAGCGACAGTCGGGAACACTGAAGCTTTCTTT. V and J are TRBV21-1 and TRBJ1-1; the table names TRBD1, a call not compared with the DNA. TRBV21-1 is given as a pseudogene. This CDR3 has 15 residues.

The chain employs TRBV5-6 and TRBJ2-7; TRBD1 might be the D (5 bases). Trimming left V 0 bases short and J 3 bases short, with 7 bases between. Per the germline V gene, CDR1 is SGHDT and CDR2 is YYEEEE. CDR3 length: 13 residues. CDR3 in DNA: TGTGCCAGCAGCTTGGTTCAGGGCTACGAGCAGTACTTC. As protein: CASSLVQGYEQYF.

V usage is TRBV7-9 and J usage is TRBJ2-7; TRBD1 might be the D (6 bases). Trimming left V 5 bases short and J 2 bases short, with 16 bases between. The CDR3 loop spans 15 amino acids. Looked up from germline, CDR1 is SEHNR and CDR2 is FQNEAQ (reference sequence). CDR3 in amino acids: CASSNGGGAAYEQYF. DNA for the CDR3: TGTGCCAGCAGCAACGGTGGGGGCGCGGCCTACGAGCAGTACTTC.

This sequence joins TRBV6-6 and TRBJ1-1; perhaps TRBD1 as D (5 bases). The CDR3 consists of 15 residues. With 2 bases removed from V and 1 base from J, the gap between germline ends came to 11 bases. The germline V gene has CDR1 MNHNY and CDR2 SVGAGI (reference sequence). The CDR3 region has the DNA TGTGCCAGCAGTTACGGTGTAGGGGCGAACACTGAAGCTTTCTTT. It codes for CASSYGVGANTEAFF.

This chain joins TRBV27 and TRBJ2-2; 8 nucleotides line up with TRBD1. V trimming: 7 bases; J trimming: 2 bases; junction bases outside the gene matches: 3. The germline V gene encodes CDR1 MNHEY and CDR2 SMNVEV (reference sequence). The length of the CDR3 is 14 residues. CDR3: CASMTGANTGELFF. The DNA of the CDR3 is TGTGCCAGCATGACAGGGGCCAACACCGGGGAGCTGTTTTTT.

The CDR3 DNA sequence: TGTGCCACCCGCGAAGGTAGCGGGGGGTTAGATACGCAGTATTTT. Translated, it gives CATREGSGGLDTQYF. The chain uses TRBV11-2 and TRBJ2-3; 10 bases line up with TRBD2. CDR3 size: 15 residues. V lost 10 bases and J lost 5; bases outside the gene matches: 12. CDR1 and CDR2 from the germline V gene are SGHAT and FQNNGV.

The gene calls are TRBV6-1 and TRBJ2-7; 11 positions match TRBD2. Trimming cost V 7 bases and J 2 bases; bases outside gene matches: 7. Germline CDR1 reads MNHNS; CDR2 reads SASEGT. CDR3 size: 15 residues. The CDR3 loop is CASIQTSGATYEQYF. For the CDR3, the DNA is TGTGCCAGCATCCAGACTAGCGGGGCAACCTACGAGCAGTACTTC.

This clone was found a few times. The genes are TRBV9 and TRBJ2-1; D uncertain. The CDR3 consists of 13 residues. Germline loops: CDR1 SGDLS, CDR2 YYNGEE. Trimming left V 4 bases short and J 6 bases short, with 11 bases between. The CDR3 is CASSSSRVNEQFF. CDR3 sequence (DNA): TGTGCCAGCAGCTCCTCACGGGTCAATGAGCAGTTCTTC.

J is TRBJ1-1 and V is TRBV6-6; 8 bases agree with TRBD1. Germline assignment: CDR1 MNHNY and CDR2 SVGAGI (reference sequence). With 3 bases clipped from V and 6 bases from J, the junction kept 6 bases outside the gene matches. The CDR3 is 14 amino acids. The CDR3, as DNA: TGTGCCAGCAGTTATCGGACAGGGCCCGCTGAAGCTTTCTTT. This encodes CASSYRTGPAEAFF.

V usage is TRBV6-1 and J usage is TRBJ2-3, with 8 bases that match TRBD2. With 7 bases clipped from V and 5 bases from J, the junction kept 11 bases outside the gene matches. The CDR3 totals 15 residues. The germline CDR1 and CDR2 sequences are MNHNS and SASEGT. CDR3 bases: TGTGCCAGCATCGAAGGGGCGGGGGGCGTAGATACGCAGTATTTT. It codes for CASIEGAGGVDTQYF.

The genes are TRBV7-6 and TRBJ2-1; D perhaps matches TRBD1 (6 bases). V was shortened by 5 bases and J by 6 bases, with 23 bases between the two germline ends. The CDR3 loop spans 17 amino acids. Germline V lookup: CDR1 SGHVS, CDR2 FNYEAQ. The chain's CDR3 is CASSQLGAGVLGNEQFF. CDR3 coding DNA: TGTGCCAGCAGCCAGCTGGGGGCAGGGGTCTTGGGCAATGAGCAGTTCTTC.

V is TRBV16 and J is TRBJ1-6; 7 bases fit TRBD1. The V segment lost 2 bases and the J segment 14 bases; nucleotides outside the gene matches: 9. CDR3 length equals 14 residues. CDR1 and CDR2 from the germline V gene are KGHSY and FQNENV. The CDR3 loop reads CASSQPGGPFALHF. DNA for the CDR3: TGTGCCAGCAGCCAACCAGGGGGGCCCTTCGCCCTCCACTTT.

A single count supports this clone. The chain has TRBV30 and TRBJ2-5; weak D call: TRBD1 (6 bases). The end of the DNA is better explained by TRBJ2-7, so the J call may be wrong. Germline CDR1 is GTSNPN and CDR2 is SVGIG (reference sequence). The CDR3 runs to 12 residues. The CDR3 nucleotides read TGTGCCTTTACGACAGGACCCTACGAGCAGTACTTC. It specifies CAFTTGPYEQYF.

V usage is TRBV5-4 and J usage is TRBJ1-1; no firm D call. Trimming removed 0 bases at V and 2 bases at J, with 8 bases between. The CDR3 is 14 residues long. Germline V CDR1 and CDR2: SGHNT, YYREEE (reference sequence). CDR3 residues: CASSLDGGNTEAFF. The CDR3 region has the DNA TGTGCCAGCAGCTTGGATGGAGGAAACACTGAAGCTTTCTTT.

The rearrangement uses TRBV10-3 and TRBJ2-1; 9 bases are a match to TRBD1. J lost 5 bases, V lost 10 bases, and 6 bases had no gene match. CDR1 and CDR2 from the germline V gene are ENHRY and SYGVKD. The CDR3 is 13 residues long. For the CDR3, the DNA is TGTGCCACGGAGGGACAGGGAGACAATGAGCAGTTCTTC. Residues: CATEGQGDNEQFF.